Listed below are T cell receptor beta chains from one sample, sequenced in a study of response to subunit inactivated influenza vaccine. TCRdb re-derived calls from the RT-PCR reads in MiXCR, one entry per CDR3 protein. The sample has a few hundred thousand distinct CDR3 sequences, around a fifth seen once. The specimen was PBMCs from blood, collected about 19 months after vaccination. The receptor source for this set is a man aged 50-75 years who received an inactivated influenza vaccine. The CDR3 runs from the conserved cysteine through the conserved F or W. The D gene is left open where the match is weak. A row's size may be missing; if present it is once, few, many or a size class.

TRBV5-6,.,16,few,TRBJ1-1,CASSILRLGEDTEAFF,TGTGCCAGCAGTATCCTCCGGCTGGGCGAGGACACTGAAGCTTTCTTT
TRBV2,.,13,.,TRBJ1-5,CAGKRDINQPQHF,TGTGCCGGCAAACGGGACATTAATCAGCCCCAGCATTTT
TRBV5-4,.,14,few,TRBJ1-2,CASSLGTTSRGYTF,TGTGCCAGCAGCTTGGGTACGACTAGCCGGGGCTACACCTTC
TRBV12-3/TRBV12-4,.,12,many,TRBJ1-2,CASSLDGFGYTF,TGTGCCAGCAGTTTAGACGGGTTTGGCTACACCTTC
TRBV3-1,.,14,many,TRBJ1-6,CASSQGPRSSPLHF,TGTGCCAGCAGCCAAGGCCCGAGATCTTCACCCCTCCACTTT
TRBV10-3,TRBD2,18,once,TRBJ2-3,CAISDLPRAGGPRYTQYF,TGTGCCATCAGTGATTTGCCGCGAGCGGGAGGGCCTCGGTATACGCAGTATTTT
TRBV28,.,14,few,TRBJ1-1,CASGGRGLKAEAFF,TGTGCCAGCGGCGGGAGGGGACTGAAGGCTGAAGCTTTCTTT
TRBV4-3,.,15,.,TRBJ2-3,CASSTRDSGTDTQYF,TGCGCCAGCAGCACCCGGGACTCGGGGACAGATACGCAGTATTTT
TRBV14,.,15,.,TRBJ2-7,CASSQGTSAAYEQYF,TGTGCCAGCAGCCAAGGAACAAGCGCCGCCTACGAGCAGTACTTC
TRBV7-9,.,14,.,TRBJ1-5,CASSFSGIGQPQHF,TGTGCCAGCAGCTTCAGTGGGATAGGACAGCCCCAGCATTTT
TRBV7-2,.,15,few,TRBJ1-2,CASSLMLSVEGGYTF,TGTGCCAGCAGCTTAATGCTGTCCGTGGAGGGTGGCTACACCTTC
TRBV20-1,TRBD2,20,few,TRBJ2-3,CSARNHWLAGGMTSTDTQYF,TGCAGTGCTAGAAACCATTGGCTAGCGGGGGGGATGACTAGCACAGATACGCAGTATTTT
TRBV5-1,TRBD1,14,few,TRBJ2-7,CASSVTGTDYEQYF,TGCGCCAGCAGCGTTACCGGGACAGACTACGAGCAGTACTTC
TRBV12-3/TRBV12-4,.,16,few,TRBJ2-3,CASTHPQATSTDTQYF,TGTGCCAGCACCCACCCCCAGGCCACTAGCACAGATACGCAGTATTTT
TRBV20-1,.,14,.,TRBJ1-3,CSALRQGSGNTIYF,TGCAGTGCTTTGAGGCAGGGATCGGGAAACACCATATATTTT
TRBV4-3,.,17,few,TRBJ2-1,CASSQDGDSSSYNEQFF,TGCGCCAGCAGCCAAGATGGTGACTCGAGCTCCTACAATGAGCAGTTCTTC
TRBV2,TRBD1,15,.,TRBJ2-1,CASSAQGQAYNEQFF,TGTGCCAGCAGTGCGCAGGGACAGGCATACAATGAGCAGTTCTTC
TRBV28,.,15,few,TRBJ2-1,CASSSRGRTYNEQFF,TGTGCCAGCAGTTCCCGCGGGCGAACCTACAATGAGCAGTTCTTC
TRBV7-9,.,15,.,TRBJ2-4,CASTQSVETKNIQYF,TGTGCCAGCACCCAAAGCGTAGAGACCAAAAACATTCAGTACTTC
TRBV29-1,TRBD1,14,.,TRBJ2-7,CSVLKDRVFGEQYF,TGCAGCGTCCTGAAGGACAGGGTTTTTGGCGAGCAGTACTTC
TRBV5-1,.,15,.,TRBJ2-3,CASSSDSPTRDTQYF,TGCGCCAGCAGCTCCGACAGTCCTACAAGAGATACGCAGTATTTT
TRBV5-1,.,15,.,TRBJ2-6,CASSLAPQGANVLTF,TGCGCCAGCAGCTTGGCCCCGCAAGGGGCCAACGTCCTGACTTTC
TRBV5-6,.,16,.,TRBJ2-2,CASSSDVRQLTGELFF,TGTGCCAGCAGCTCGGACGTTAGACAGCTCACCGGGGAGCTGTTTTTT
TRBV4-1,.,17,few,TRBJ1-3,CASSQDGPVGVGNTIYF,TGCGCCAGCAGCCAAGATGGCCCCGTGGGGGTTGGAAACACCATATATTTT
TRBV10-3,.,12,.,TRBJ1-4,CAISDSGARLFF,TGTGCCATCAGTGATTCGGGAGCCAGACTGTTTTTT
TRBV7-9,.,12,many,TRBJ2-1,CASSPNYNEQFF,TGTGCCAGCAGCCCAAACTACAATGAGCAGTTCTTC
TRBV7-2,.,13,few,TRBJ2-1,CASSLNRDNEQFF,TGTGCCAGCAGCTTAAACCGGGACAATGAGCAGTTCTTC
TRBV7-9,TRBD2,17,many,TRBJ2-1,CASSLGRGGGSYNEQFF,TGTGCCAGCAGCTTAGGTCGGGGCGGGGGAAGCTACAATGAGCAGTTCTTC
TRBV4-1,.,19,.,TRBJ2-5,CASSQVWGGGLITEETQYF,TGCGCCAGCAGCCAAGTTTGGGGCGGGGGCCTAATTACGGAAGAGACCCAGTACTTC
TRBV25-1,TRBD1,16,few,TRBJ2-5,CATVGTGGILGETQYF,TGTGCCACAGTCGGTACAGGGGGCATCCTAGGGGAGACCCAGTACTTC
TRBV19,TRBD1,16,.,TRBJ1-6,CASNMRTGRANSPLHF,TGTGCCAGTAACATGAGGACAGGGAGAGCTAATTCACCCCTCCACTTT
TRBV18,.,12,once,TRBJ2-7,CASSQTDYEQYF,TGTGCCAGCTCACAGACAGACTACGAGCAGTACTTC
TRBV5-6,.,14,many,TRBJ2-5,CASSLFGAQETQYF,TGTGCCAGCAGCTTGTTTGGGGCCCAAGAGACCCAGTACTTC
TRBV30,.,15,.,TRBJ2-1,CAWSDPVVSYNEQFF,TGTGCCTGGAGTGACCCAGTCGTCTCCTACAATGAGCAGTTCTTC
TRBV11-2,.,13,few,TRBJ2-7,CASSVSLGNEQYF,TGTGCCAGCAGCGTGAGTTTAGGGAACGAGCAGTACTTC
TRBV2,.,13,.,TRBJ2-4,CASGQYRENIQYF,TGTGCCAGCGGGCAATACAGGGAAAACATTCAGTACTTC
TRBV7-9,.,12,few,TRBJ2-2,CASSLNLRELFF,TGTGCCAGCAGCTTAAATCTGAGGGAGCTGTTTTTT
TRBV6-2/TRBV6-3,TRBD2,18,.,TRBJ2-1,CASSYTQPGLAYYNEQFF,TGTGCCAGCAGTTACACACAACCGGGACTAGCGTATTACAATGAGCAGTTCTTC
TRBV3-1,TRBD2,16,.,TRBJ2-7,CASSQEGGRSVYEQYF,TGTGCCAGCAGCCAAGAGGGCGGGAGATCGGTGTACGAGCAGTACTTC
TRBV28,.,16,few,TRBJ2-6,CASSPPSDSRANVLTF,TGTGCCAGCAGCCCTCCATCGGACAGTCGGGCCAACGTCCTGACTTTC
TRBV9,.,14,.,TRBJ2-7,CASSVGRSSYEQYF,TGTGCCAGCAGCGTAGGTAGAAGCTCCTACGAGCAGTACTTC
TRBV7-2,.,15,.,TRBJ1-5,CASSLAGGAVQPQHF,TGTGCCAGCAGCTTAGCGGGCGGGGCGGTTCAGCCCCAGCATTTT
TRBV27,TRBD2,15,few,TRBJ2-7,CASSPGLAPTYEQYF,TGTGCCAGCAGTCCGGGACTAGCGCCGACCTACGAGCAGTACTTC
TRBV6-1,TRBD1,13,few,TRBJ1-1,CASRNTGVTEAFF,TGTGCCAGCAGGAACACAGGGGTCACTGAAGCTTTCTTT
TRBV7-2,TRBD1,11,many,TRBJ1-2,CATTGVYGYTF,TGTGCCACAACAGGGGTCTATGGCTACACCTTC
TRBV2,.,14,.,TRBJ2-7,CASTDLTGSYEQYF,TGTGCCAGCACCGACTTGACAGGTTCCTACGAGCAGTACTTC
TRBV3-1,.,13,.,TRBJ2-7,CASSQVFSHEQYF,TGTGCCAGCAGCCAAGTTTTTAGCCACGAGCAGTACTTC